This T cell receptor beta chain was documented in a study of beta chain features in type 1 diabetes. Study at large: Cell yields, gender and age were comparable in patients and healthy donors.

The study's findings and limits: In every one of the four CD4+ subsets, TCRB CDR3s were moderately but significantly shorter in Type 1 diabetes patients. Fewer insertions but more deletions were seen at VDJ junctions in type 1 diabetes patients. Any role of HLA type in TCRB rearrangement remained unresolved here.

CDR3 length: 15 residues. The V gene lost 6 bases and the J gene lost 2 bases, with 16 bases spanning the gap. The investigators reverse transcribed all of the isolated RNA, so they sequenced expressed TCRB transcripts. Assay: immunoSEQ multiplex PCR; the TCRdb copy retains only in-frame clones and omits some. The sample has hundreds of thousands of clones, around 15% seen once. This clone has only a few counts. What it binds is not known. Specimen: naive CD4+ T cells from blood. The gene calls are TRBV23-1 and TRBJ1-1; tentative D call: TRBD1 (6 bases). TRBV23-1 is assigned to the ORF class and has an uncertain function. The origin of this receptor is a man aged 25-45 years with type 1 diabetes. DNA of the CDR3: TGCGCCAGCAGAATAGGTACAGGGCGCAACACTGAAGCTTTCTTT. Amino acid sequence: CASRIGTGRNTEAFF.